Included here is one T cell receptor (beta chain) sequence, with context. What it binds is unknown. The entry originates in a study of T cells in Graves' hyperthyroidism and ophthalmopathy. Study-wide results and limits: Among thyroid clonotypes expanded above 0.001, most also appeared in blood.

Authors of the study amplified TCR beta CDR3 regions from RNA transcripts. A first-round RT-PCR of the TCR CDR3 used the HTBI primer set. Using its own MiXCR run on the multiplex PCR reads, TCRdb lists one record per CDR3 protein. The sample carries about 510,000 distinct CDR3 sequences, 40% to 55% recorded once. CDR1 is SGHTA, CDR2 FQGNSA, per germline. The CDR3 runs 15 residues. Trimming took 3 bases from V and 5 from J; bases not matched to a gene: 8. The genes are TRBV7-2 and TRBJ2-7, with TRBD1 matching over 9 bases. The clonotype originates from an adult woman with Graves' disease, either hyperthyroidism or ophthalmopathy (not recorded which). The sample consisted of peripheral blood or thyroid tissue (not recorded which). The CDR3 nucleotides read TGTGCCAGCAGCTTGCCCCCGGGACAGGGTCACGAGCAGTACTTC. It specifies CASSLPPGQGHEQYF.